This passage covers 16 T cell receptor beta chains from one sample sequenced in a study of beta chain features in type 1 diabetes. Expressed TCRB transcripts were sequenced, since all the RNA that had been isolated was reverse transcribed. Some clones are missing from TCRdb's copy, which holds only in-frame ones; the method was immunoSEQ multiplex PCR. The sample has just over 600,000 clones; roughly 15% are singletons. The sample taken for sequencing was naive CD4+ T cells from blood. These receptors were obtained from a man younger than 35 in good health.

For the CDR3, the DNA is TGTGCCAGCAGTAGACTTGGGACAGTTGGACAAGAGACCCAGTACTTC. Translation gives CASSRLGTVGQETQYF. The chain is built from TRBV2 and TRBJ2-5; 7 bases agree with TRBD1. CDR1 is SNHLY, CDR2 FYNNEI, per germline. The length of the CDR3 is 16 residues. V trimming: 5 bases; J trimming: 2 bases; junction bases outside the gene matches: 11.

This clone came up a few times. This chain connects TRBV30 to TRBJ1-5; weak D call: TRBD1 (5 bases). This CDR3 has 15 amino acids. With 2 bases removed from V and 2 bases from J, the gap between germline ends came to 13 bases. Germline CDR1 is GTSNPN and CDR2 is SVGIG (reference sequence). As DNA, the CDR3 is TGTGCCTGGAGTACGGGACGGACCGGCAATCAGCCCCAGCATTTT. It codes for CAWSTGRTGNQPQHF.

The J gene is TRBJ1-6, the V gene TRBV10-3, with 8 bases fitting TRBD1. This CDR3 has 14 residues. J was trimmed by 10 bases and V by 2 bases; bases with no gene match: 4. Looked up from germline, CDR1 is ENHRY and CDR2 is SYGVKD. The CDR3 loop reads CAISEQGAGSPLHF. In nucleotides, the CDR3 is TGTGCCATCAGTGAGCAGGGGGCAGGGTCACCCCTCCACTTT.

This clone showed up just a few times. CDR3 nucleotides: TGTGCCACCAGCAGACCGTCCTCGGGCCAGTTCTTC. Translation: CATSRPSSGQFF. The genes are TRBV15 and TRBJ2-1, with D unclear. The CDR3 runs to 12 residues. Germline CDR1 LNHNV, CDR2 YYDKDF (reference sequence). Trimming took off 2 bases at V and 13 bases at J, with 12 bases between the two ends.

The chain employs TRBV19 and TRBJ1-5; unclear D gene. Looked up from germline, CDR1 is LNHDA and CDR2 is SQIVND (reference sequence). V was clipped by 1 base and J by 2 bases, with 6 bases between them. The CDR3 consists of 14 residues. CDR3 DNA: TGTGCCAGTAGTATAGTCCAGGGCAATCAGCCCCAGCATTTT. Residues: CASSIVQGNQPQHF. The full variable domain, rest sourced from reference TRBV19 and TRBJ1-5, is DGGITQSPKYLFRKEGQNVTLSCEQNLNHDAMYWYRQDPGQGLRLIYYSQIVNDFQKGDIAEGYSVSREKKESFPLTVTSAQKNPTAFYLCASSIVQGNQPQHFGDGTRLSIL.

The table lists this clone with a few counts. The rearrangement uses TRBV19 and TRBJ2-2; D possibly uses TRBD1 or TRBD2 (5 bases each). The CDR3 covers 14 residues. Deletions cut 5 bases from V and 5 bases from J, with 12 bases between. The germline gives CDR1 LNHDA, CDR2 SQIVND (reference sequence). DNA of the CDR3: TGTGCCAGTAGTGGGGCTAGCTATACCGGGGAGCTGTTTTTT. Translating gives CASSGASYTGELFF.

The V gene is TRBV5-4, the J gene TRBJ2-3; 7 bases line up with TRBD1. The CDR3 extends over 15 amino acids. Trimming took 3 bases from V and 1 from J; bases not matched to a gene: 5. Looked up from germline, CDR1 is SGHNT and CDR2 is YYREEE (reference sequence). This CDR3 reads CASSYRGLGTDTQYF. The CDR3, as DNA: TGTGCCAGCAGCTACAGGGGATTAGGCACAGATACGCAGTATTTT.

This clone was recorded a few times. The CDR3 sequence: CASSPGLAGGFQYF. The CDR3 nucleotides read TGCGCCAGCAGCCCCGGACTAGCGGGAGGGTTCCAGTATTTT. The chain joins TRBV5-1 to TRBJ2-3; 15 bases line up with TRBD2. V lost 4 bases and J lost 12; bases outside the gene matches: 6. Germline values: CDR1 SGHRS, CDR2 YFSETQ. The CDR3 has 14 amino acids.

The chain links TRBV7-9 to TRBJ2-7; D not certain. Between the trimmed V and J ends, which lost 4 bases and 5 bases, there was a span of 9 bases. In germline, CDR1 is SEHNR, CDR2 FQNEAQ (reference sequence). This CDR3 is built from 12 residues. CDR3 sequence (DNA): TGTGCCAGCAGCTCAAGCACGAACGAGCAGTACTTC. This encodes CASSSSTNEQYF.

The CDR3: CASSPTGRGEQYF. The CDR3, as DNA: TGTGCCAGCAGCCCGACAGGACGGGGCGAGCAGTACTTC. The chain combines TRBV7-2 with TRBJ2-7; a weak D match, TRBD1 (6 bases). Trimming left V 5 bases short and J 6 bases short, with 14 bases between. The CDR3 extends over 13 amino acids. Looked up from germline, CDR1 is SGHTA and CDR2 is FQGNSA.

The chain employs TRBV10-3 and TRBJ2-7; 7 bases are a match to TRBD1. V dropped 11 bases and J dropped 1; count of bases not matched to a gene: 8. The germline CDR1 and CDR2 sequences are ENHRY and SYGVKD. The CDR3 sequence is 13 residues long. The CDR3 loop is CASTGRSSYEQYF. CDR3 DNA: TGTGCCTCGACAGGGAGATCGTCCTACGAGCAGTACTTC.

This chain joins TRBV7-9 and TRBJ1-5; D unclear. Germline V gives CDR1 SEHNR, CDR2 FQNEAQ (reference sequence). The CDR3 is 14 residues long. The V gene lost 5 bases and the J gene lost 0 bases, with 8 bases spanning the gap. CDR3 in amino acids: CASSRDISNQPQHF. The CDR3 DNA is TGTGCCAGCAGCCGAGACATTAGCAATCAGCCCCAGCATTTT.

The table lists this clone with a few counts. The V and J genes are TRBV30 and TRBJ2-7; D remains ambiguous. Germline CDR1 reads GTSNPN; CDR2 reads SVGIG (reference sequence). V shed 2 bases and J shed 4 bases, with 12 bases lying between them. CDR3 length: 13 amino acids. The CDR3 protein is CAWSSDNRYEQYF. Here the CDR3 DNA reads TGTGCCTGGAGTTCAGATAATCGGTACGAGCAGTACTTC.

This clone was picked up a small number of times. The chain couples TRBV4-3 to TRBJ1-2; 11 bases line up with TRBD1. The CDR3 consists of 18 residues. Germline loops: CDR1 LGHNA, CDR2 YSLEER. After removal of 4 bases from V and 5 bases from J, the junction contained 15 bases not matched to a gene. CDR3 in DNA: TGCGCCAGCAGCCGACAACTGGACAGGGGGCTATTCCAATATGGCTACACCTTC. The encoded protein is CASSRQLDRGLFQYGYTF.

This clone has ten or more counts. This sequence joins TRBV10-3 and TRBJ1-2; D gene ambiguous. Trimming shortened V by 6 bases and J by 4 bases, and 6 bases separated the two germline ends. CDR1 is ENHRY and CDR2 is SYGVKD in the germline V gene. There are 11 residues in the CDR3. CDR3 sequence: CAISPSYGYTF. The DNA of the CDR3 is TGTGCCATCAGCCCCAGCTATGGCTACACCTTC.

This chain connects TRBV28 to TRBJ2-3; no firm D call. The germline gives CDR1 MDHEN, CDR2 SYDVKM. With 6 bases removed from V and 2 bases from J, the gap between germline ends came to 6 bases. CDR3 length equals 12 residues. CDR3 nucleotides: TGTGCCAGCAGCGTTGCCACAGATACGCAGTATTTT. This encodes CASSVATDTQYF.